This note documents a single T cell receptor beta chain sequence. The antigen is unknown. The data originate from a study of OX40 agonist ivuxolimab in advanced cancers. Whole-study results and caveats: Both blood CD4+ and CD8+ T cells showed clonal growth by week 6 at 0.1 to 3.0 mg/kg.

This table comes from immunoSEQ multiplex PCR, and its TCRdb copy is limited to in-frame clones, with some not included. The repertoire holds roughly 110,000 clones, with 90% as singletons. CDR3 length: 16 residues. Between the trimmed V and J ends, which lost 3 bases and 4 bases, there was a span of 17 bases. CDR1 KGHSH and CDR2 LQKENI come from the germline V gene. The chain recombines TRBV18 with TRBJ2-3, with TRBD2 as a possible D gene (6 bases). The receptor's source is an adult with an advanced solid tumor such as melanoma, head and neck, liver or kidney cancer. The material sequenced was CD4+ or CD8+ T cells sorted from blood, taken in a trial of the OX40 agonist ivuxolimab. For the CDR3, the DNA is TGTGCCAGCTCACCGCTGAGGAGGGGCATAGCAGATACGCAGTATTTT. It codes for CASSPLRRGIADTQYF.